A single T cell receptor (beta chain) is shown here with its context. Its target is unknown. With 60 Vbeta and 13 Jbeta primers, the PCR was carried out. Only in-frame clones appear in the TCRdb table, and some are missing; sequencing was by immunoSEQ multiplex PCR. Among 150,000 to 200,000 clones, 82% were seen once, and the ten largest hold less than 1%. The sample is drawn from a study of cytomegalovirus exposure and HLA in healthy donors. Study results and caveats: 150 or so TCR beta chains were listed as cytomegalovirus-associated. In a later analysis, common viral pathogens appeared linked to several of the most significant clusters. Later genetic work tied a missense DCLRE1C variant to beta-chain V and J trimming.

The TCR sequence derives from a girl aged 2-10 years in good health and CMV-seropositive. The specimen sequenced was PBMCs.

The CDR3 nucleotides are TGTGCCAGCAGCTTACTTCCCCCTCTGGGCTACGAGCAGTACTTC. Its protein is CASSLLPPLGYEQYF. V is TRBV7-9 and J is TRBJ2-5, with D uncertain. The J call may be wrong; the DNA end is better matched by TRBJ2-7. This CDR3 has 15 amino acids. The germline gives CDR1 SEHNR, CDR2 FQNEAQ (reference sequence).